One and the same sample provided the 9 T cell receptor beta chains below, sequenced in a study of beta chain features in type 1 diabetes. General study results and limits: When Type 1 diabetes patients were examined, their TCRB CDR3s proved moderately but significantly shorter in all four CD4+ subsets.

These receptors lack a known antigen. cDNA synthesis used the whole RNA isolate, giving expressed TCRB sequences. Measured with immunoSEQ multiplex PCR; TCRdb has only the in-frame clones, and not every one. The profile shows 200,000 to 300,000 clones, around 9.9% of them singletons. What was sequenced was naive CD4+ T cells from blood. The origin of the receptors is a man younger than 45 with type 1 diabetes.

This clone was detected only a few times. The rearrangement joins TRBV6-5 to TRBJ2-3, with 7 bases fitting TRBD2. Germline CDR1 and CDR2: MNHEY and SVGAGI. The CDR3 is 14 amino acids. Germline trimming cut 10 bases from V and 1 base from J; bases unmatched to any gene: 8. The CDR3 loop is CAIADRGGTDTQYF. CDR3 in DNA: TGTGCCATCGCGGACCGGGGGGGCACAGATACGCAGTATTTT.

The chain links TRBV25-1 to TRBJ2-3; D gene unclear. This CDR3 has 12 residues. V was cut by 6 bases and J by 4 bases, with 8 bases left in between. In germline, CDR1 is MGHDK, CDR2 SYGVNS. CDR3 protein: CASRGEADTQYF. CDR3 nucleotide sequence: TGTGCCAGCAGGGGTGAGGCAGATACGCAGTATTTT.

There are a few counts of this clone. This chain uses TRBV5-1 with TRBJ1-6; perhaps TRBD1 as D (6 bases). The CDR3 extends over 17 amino acids. CDR1 is SGHRS and CDR2 is YFSETQ in the germline V gene. V lost 3 bases to trimming and J lost 6 bases, with 19 bases between them. The CDR3 nucleotides are TGCGCCAGCAGCTCACAATCCGGACAGCTGATTAATTCACCCCTCCACTTT. This gives the protein CASSSQSGQLINSPLHF.

The chain is built from TRBV29-1 and TRBJ2-1; D might be TRBD1 (6 bases). The germline V gene encodes CDR1 SQVTM and CDR2 ANQGSEA. Trimming took off 3 bases at V and 1 base at J, with 16 bases between the two ends. CDR3 length: 16 amino acids. This CDR3 is CSVEGRDRPSYNEQFF. The DNA of the CDR3 is TGCAGCGTTGAGGGGCGTGACAGGCCGTCCTACAATGAGCAGTTCTTC.

This clone was counted only a few times. This chain connects TRBV19 to TRBJ1-5; 7 bases line up with TRBD1. V shed 7 bases, J shed 4 bases, and the junction held 7 bases outside the gene matches. The CDR3 has 14 residues. Germline lookup yields CDR1 LNHDA and CDR2 SQIVND (reference sequence). CDR3: CASTGTVLNQPQHF. CDR3 nucleotide sequence: TGTGCCAGTACCGGGACAGTTTTGAATCAGCCCCAGCATTTT.

The chain couples TRBV7-8 to TRBJ1-1; no firm D call. V lost 1 base to trimming and J lost 3 bases, with 6 bases between them. Germline V CDR1 and CDR2: SGHVS, FQNEAQ. The CDR3 length is 13 residues. The CDR3 protein is CASSLVADTEAFF. The CDR3 region has the DNA TGTGCCAGCAGCTTAGTGGCTGACACTGAAGCTTTCTTT.

This clone was seen more than once but under ten times. V is TRBV9 and J is TRBJ1-2; 10 positions match TRBD1. The CDR3 length is 15 residues. J gave up 5 bases and V 3 bases, and 7 bases lay outside the gene matches. Germline CDR1 and CDR2: SGDLS and YYNGEE. The CDR3 nucleotides are TGTGCCAGCAGCGAGGCCCCGGGACAGGGGTATGGCTACACCTTC. The encoded protein is CASSEAPGQGYGYTF.

This clone was observed a handful of times. V gene TRBV28 combines with J gene TRBJ2-7, with D possibly TRBD1 on 6 matching bases. Trimming pared 7 bases from V and 2 bases from J, leaving 12 bases between. The CDR3 totals 13 residues. Germline lookup yields CDR1 MDHEN and CDR2 SYDVKM. The CDR3 protein is CASTTGSPYEQYF. The CDR3 nucleotides read TGTGCCAGCACCACAGGGTCCCCCTACGAGCAGTACTTC.

V and J are TRBV11-2 and TRBJ2-3; a possible D gene is TRBD1 (7 bases). CDR3 length: 15 amino acids. Germline CDR1 is SGHAT and CDR2 is FQNNGV. The V end lost 6 bases, the J end lost 5 bases, and 18 bases lay between the germline ends. Here the CDR3 DNA reads TGTGCCAGCAGGGTCAGGGGGGCGTCAGGAGATACGCAGTATTTT. Its translation is CASRVRGASGDTQYF.